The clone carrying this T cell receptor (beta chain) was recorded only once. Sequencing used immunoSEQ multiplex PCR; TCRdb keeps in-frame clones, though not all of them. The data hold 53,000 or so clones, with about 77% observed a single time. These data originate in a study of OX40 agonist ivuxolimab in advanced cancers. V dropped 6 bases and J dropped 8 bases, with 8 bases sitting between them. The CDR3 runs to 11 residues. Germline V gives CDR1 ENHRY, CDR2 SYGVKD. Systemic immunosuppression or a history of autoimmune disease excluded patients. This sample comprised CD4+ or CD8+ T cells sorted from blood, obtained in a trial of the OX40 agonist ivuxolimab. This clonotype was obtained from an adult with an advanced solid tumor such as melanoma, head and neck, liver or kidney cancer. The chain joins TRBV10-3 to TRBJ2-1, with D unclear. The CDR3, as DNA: TGTGCCATCAGGAGTTCCGATGAGCAGTTCTTC. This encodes CAIRSSDEQFF.